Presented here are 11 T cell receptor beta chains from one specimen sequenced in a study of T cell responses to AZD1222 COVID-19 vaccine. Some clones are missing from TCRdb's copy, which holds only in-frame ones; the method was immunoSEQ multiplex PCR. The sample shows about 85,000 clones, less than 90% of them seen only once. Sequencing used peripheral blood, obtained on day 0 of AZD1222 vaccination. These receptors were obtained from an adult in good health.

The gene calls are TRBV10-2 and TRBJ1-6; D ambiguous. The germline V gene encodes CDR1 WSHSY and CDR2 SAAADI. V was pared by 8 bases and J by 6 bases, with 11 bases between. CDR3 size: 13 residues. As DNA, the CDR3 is TGCGCCAGCCTTCTGGACGGTAATTCACCCCTCCACTTT. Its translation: CASLLDGNSPLHF.

The CDR3 DNA reads TGTGCCAGCAGCTTAGTTCAGGCCAACCGAGGTGAAAAACTGTTTTTT. It translates to CASSLVQANRGEKLFF. The rearrangement uses TRBV7-2 and TRBJ1-4, with no clear D. V lost 1 base and J 7 bases, leaving 16 bases between the germline ends. Germline V gene sequence: CDR1 SGHTA, CDR2 FQGNSA. The CDR3 runs to 16 residues.

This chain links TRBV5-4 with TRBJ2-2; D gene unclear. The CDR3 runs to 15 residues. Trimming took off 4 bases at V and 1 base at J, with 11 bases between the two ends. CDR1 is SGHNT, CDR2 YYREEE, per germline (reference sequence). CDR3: CASSGETGNTGELFF. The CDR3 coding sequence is TGTGCCAGCAGCGGAGAAACGGGGAACACCGGGGAGCTGTTTTTT.

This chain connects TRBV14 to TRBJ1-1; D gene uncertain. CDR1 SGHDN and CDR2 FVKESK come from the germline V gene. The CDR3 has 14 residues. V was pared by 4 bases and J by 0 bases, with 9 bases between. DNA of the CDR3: TGTGCCAGCAGCCGACGGACGGTGAACACTGAAGCTTTCTTT. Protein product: CASSRRTVNTEAFF.

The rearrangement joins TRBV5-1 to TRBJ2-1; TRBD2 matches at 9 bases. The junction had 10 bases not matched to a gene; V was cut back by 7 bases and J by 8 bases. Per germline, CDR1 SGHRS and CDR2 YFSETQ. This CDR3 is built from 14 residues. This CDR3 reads CASHKAGGPDEQFF. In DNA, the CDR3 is TGCGCCAGCCATAAGGCGGGGGGGCCGGATGAGCAGTTCTTC.

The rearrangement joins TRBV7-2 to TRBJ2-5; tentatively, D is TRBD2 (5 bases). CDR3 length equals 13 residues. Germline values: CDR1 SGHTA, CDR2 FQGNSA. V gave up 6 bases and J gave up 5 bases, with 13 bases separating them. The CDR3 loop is CASRSYTGETQYF. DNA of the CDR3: TGTGCCAGCAGGTCCTATACGGGGGAGACCCAGTACTTC. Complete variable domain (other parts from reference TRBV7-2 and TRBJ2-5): GAGVSQSPSNKVTEKGKDVELRCDPISGHTALYWYRQSLGQGLEFLIYFQGNSAPDKSGLPSDRFSAERTGGSVSTLTIQRTQQEDSAVYLCASRSYTGETQYFGPGTRLLVL.

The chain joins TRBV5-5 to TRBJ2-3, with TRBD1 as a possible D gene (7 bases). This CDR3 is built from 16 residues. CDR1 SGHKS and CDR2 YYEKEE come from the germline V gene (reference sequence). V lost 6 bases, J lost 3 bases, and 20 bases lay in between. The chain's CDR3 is CASTREGPGGTDTQYF. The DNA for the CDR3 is TGTGCCAGCACCCGAGAAGGGCCAGGGGGGACAGATACGCAGTATTTT. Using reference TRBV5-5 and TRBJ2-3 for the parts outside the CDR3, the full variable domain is DAGVTQSPTHLIKTRGQQVTLRCSPISGHKSVSWYQQVLGQGPQFIFQYYEKEERGRGNFPDRFSARQFPNYSSELNVNALLLGDSALYLCASTREGPGGTDTQYFGPGTRLTVL.

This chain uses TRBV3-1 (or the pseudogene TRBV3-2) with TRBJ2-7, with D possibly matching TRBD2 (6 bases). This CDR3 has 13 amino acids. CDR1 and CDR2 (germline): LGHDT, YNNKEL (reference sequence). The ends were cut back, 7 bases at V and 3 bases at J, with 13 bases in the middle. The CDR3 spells CASTQRLGYEQYF. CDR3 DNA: TGTGCCAGCACCCAGAGACTAGGCTACGAGCAGTACTTC.

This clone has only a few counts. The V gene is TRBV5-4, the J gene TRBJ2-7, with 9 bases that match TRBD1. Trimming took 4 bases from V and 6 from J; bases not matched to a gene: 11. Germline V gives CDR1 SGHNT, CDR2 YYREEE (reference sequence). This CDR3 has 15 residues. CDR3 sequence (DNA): TGTGCCAGCAGCCCCTCGACAGGGGGTACGGGCGAGCAGTACTTC. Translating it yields CASSPSTGGTGEQYF.

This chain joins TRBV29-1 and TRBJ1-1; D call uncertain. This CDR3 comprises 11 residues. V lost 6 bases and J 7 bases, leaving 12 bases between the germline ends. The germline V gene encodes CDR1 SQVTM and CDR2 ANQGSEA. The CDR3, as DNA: TGCAGCGTCGTCCAGGCAGTTGAAGCTTTCTTT. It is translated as CSVVQAVEAFF.

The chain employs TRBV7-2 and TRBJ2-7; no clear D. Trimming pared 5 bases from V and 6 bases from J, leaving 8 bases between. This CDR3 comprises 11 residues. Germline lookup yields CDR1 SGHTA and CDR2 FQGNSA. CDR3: CASSREVEQYF. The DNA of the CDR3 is TGTGCCAGCAGCCGCGAGGTCGAGCAGTACTTC.